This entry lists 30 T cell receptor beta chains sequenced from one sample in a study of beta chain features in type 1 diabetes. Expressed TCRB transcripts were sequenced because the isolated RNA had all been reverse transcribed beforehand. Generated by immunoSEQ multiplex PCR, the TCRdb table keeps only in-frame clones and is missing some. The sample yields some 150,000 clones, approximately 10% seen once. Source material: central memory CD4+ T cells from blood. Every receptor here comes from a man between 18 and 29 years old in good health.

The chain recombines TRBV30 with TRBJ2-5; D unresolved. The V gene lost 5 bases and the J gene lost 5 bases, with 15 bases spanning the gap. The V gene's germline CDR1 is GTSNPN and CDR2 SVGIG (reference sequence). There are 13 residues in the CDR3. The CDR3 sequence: CAWQQNRRETQYF. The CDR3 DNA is TGTGCCTGGCAACAGAACCGCCGGGAGACCCAGTACTTC.

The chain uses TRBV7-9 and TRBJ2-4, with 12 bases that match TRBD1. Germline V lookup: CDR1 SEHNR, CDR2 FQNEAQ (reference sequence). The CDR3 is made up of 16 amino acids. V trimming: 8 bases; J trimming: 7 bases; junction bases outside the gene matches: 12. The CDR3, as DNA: TGTGCCAGCGGGACAGGGGGCGCGGGAATTGGGAACATTCAGTACTTC. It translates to CASGTGGAGIGNIQYF.

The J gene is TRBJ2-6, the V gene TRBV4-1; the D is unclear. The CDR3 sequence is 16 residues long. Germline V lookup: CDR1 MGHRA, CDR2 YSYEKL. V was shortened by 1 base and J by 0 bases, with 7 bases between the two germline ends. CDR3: CASSQVRISGANVLTF. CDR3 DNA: TGCGCCAGCAGCCAAGTCCGGATCTCTGGGGCCAACGTCCTGACTTTC.

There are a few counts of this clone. CDR3 in amino acids: CASIPVGGKSGNTIYF. As DNA, the CDR3 is TGTGCCAGCATCCCAGTGGGGGGGAAATCTGGAAACACCATATATTTT. J is TRBJ1-3 and V is TRBV6-6, with D tentatively TRBD1 (5 bases). The CDR3 has 16 residues. Trimming took off 7 bases at V and 1 base at J, with 17 bases between the two ends. Per the germline V gene, CDR1 is MNHNY and CDR2 is SVGAGI (reference sequence).

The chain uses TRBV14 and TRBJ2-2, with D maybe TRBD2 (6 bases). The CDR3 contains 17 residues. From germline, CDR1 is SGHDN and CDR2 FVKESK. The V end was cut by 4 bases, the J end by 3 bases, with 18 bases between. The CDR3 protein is CASSPSIGGTYTGELFF. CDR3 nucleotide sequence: TGTGCCAGCAGCCCCTCTATCGGCGGGACGTACACCGGGGAGCTGTTTTTT.

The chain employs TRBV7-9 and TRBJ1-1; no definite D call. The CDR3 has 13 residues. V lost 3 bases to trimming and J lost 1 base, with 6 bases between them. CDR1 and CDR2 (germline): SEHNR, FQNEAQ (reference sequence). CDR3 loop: CASSFPANTEAFF. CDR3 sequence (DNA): TGTGCCAGCAGCTTCCCAGCGAACACTGAAGCTTTCTTT.

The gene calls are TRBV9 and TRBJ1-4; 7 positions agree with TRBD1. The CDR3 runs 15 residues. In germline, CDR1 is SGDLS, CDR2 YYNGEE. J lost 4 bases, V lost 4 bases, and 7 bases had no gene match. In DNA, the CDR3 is TGTGCCAGCAGCTTCAGACAGGGATATAATGAAAAACTGTTTTTT. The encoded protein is CASSFRQGYNEKLFF.

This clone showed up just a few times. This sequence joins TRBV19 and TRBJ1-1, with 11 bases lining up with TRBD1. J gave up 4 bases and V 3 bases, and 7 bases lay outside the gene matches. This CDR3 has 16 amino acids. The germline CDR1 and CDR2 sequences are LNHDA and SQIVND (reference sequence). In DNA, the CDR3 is TGTGCCAGTAGTATCCCTCCCGGGACAGGGGGCACTGAAGCTTTCTTT. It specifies CASSIPPGTGGTEAFF.

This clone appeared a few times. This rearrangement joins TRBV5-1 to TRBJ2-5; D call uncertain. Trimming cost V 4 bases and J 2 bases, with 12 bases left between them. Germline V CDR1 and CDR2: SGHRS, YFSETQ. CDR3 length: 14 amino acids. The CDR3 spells CASSLTQTQETQYF. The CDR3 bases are TGCGCCAGCAGCCTGACACAGACTCAAGAGACCCAGTACTTC.

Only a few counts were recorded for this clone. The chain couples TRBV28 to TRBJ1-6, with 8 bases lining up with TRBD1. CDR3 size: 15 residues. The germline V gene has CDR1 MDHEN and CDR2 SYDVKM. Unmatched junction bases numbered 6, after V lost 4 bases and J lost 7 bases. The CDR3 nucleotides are TGTGCCAGCAGTTCATCTGGACAGGGAAATTCACCCCTCCACTTT. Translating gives CASSSSGQGNSPLHF.

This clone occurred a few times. CDR3 amino acids: CSAMGGRGGSEQFF. The DNA of the CDR3 is TGCAGCGCCATGGGCGGCCGAGGCGGCAGTGAGCAGTTCTTC. V is TRBV29-1 and J is TRBJ2-1; no definite D call. The CDR3 is 14 amino acids. CDR1 SQVTM and CDR2 ANQGSEA come from the germline V gene. V lost 7 bases and J 9 bases, leaving 22 bases between the germline ends.

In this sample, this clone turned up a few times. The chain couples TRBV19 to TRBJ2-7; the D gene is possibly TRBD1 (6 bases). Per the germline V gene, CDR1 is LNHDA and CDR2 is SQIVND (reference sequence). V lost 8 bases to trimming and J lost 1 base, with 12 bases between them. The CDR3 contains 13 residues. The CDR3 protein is CASSPGTSYEQYF. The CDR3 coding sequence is TGTGCCAGTTCACCCGGGACATCCTACGAGCAGTACTTC. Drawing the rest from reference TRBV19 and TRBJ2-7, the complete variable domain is DGGITQSPKYLFRKEGQNVTLSCEQNLNHDAMYWYRQDPGQGLRLIYYSQIVNDFQKGDIAEGYSVSREKKESFPLTVTSAQKNPTAFYLCASSPGTSYEQYFGPGTRLTVT.

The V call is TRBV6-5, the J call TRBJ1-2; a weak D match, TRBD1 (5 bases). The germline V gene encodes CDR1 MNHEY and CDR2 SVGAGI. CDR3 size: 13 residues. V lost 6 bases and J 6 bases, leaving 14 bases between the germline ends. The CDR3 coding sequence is TGTGCCAGCAGCCCTACGGGGCAGGATGGCTACACCTTC. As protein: CASSPTGQDGYTF.

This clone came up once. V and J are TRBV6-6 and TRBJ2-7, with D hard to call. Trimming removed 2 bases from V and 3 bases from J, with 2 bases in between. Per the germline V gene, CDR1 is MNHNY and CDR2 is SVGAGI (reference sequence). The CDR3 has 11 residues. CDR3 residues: CASSYDYEQYF. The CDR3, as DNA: TGTGCCAGCAGTTACGACTACGAGCAGTACTTC.

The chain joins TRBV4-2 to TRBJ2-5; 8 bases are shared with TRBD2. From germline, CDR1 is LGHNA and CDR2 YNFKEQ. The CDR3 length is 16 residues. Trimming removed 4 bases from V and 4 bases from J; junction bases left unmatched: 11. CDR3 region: CASSRRGVTSGETQYF. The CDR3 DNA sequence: TGTGCCAGCAGCCGCCGTGGGGTCACTAGCGGAGAGACCCAGTACTTC.

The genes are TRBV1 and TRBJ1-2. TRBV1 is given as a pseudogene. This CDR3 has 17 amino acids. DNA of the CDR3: TGCACCAGCAGCCAAGCCCTGCTTGACCCACCGCGCTATGGCTACACCTTC. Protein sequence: CTSSQALLDPPRYGYTF.

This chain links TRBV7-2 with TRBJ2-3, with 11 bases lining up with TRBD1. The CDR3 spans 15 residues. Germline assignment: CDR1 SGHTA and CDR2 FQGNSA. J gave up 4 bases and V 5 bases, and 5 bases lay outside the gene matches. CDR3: CASSPWDRGADTQYF. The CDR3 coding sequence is TGTGCCAGCAGCCCCTGGGACAGGGGGGCAGATACGCAGTATTTT.

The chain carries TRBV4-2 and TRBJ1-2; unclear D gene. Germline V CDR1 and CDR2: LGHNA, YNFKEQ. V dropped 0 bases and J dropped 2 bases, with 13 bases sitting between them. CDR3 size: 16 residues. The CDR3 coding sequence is TGTGCCAGCAGCCAAGAACTGGCCTCCCCAAACTATGGCTACACCTTC. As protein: CASSQELASPNYGYTF.

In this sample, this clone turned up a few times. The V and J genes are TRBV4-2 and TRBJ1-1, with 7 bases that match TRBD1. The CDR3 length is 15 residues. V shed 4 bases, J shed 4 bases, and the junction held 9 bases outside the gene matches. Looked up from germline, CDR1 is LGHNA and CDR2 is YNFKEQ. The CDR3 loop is CASSRTGVDGTEAFF. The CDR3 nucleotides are TGTGCCAGCAGCCGAACAGGGGTTGATGGCACTGAAGCTTTCTTT.

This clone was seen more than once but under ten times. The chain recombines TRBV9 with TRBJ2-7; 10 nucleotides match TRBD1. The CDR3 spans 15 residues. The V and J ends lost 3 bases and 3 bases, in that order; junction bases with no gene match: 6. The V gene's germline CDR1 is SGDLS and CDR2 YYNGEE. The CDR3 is CASSASGTGVYEQYF. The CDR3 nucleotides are TGTGCCAGCAGCGCTTCCGGGACAGGGGTCTACGAGCAGTACTTC.

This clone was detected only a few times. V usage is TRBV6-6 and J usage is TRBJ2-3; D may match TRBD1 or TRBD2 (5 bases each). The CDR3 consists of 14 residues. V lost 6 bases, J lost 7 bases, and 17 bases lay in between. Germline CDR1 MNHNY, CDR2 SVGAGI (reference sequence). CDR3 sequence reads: CASSPSGRRNTQYF. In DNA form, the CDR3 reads TGTGCCAGCAGCCCCTCGGGGCGCAGGAATACGCAGTATTTT.

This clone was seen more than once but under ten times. In nucleotides, the CDR3 is TGTGCCAGCAGCTTAGGCCCCCAGCGGCCCACAGATACGCAGTATTTT. Translated: CASSLGPQRPTDTQYF. The chain is built from TRBV11-2 and TRBJ2-3; perhaps TRBD2 as D (5 bases). This CDR3 comprises 16 residues. The V end was cut by 1 base, the J end by 2 bases, with 13 bases between. Germline CDR1 is SGHAT and CDR2 is FQNNGV.

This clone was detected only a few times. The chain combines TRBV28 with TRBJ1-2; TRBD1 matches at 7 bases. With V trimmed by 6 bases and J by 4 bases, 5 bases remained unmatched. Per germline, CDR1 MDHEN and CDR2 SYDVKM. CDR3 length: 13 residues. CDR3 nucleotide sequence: TGTGCCAGCAGGACAGGGAATCTCTATGGCTACACCTTC. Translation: CASRTGNLYGYTF.

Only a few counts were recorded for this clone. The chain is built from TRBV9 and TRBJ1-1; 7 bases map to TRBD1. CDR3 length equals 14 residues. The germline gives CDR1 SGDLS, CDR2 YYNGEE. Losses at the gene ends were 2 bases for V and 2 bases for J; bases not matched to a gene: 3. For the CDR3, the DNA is TGTGCCAGCAGCGTGGGACAGTTTAACACTGAAGCTTTCTTT. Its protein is CASSVGQFNTEAFF.

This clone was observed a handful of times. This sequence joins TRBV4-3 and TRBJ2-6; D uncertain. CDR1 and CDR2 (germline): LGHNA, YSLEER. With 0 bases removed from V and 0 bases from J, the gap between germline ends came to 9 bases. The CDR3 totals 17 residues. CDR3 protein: CASSQETLGSGANVLTF. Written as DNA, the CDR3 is TGCGCCAGCAGCCAAGAAACTCTCGGCTCTGGGGCCAACGTCCTGACTTTC.

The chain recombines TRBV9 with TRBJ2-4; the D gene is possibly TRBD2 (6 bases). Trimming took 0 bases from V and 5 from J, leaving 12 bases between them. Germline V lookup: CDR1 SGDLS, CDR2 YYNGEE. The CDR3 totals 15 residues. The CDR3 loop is CASSVGGGTENIQYF. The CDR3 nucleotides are TGTGCCAGCAGCGTAGGTGGCGGGACGGAAAACATTCAGTACTTC.

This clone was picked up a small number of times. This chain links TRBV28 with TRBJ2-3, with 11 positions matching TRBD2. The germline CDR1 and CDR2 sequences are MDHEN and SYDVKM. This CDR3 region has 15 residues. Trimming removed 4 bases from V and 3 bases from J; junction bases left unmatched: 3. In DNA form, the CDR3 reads TGTGCCAGCAGTTGGACTAGCGGGTTAACAGATACGCAGTATTTT. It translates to CASSWTSGLTDTQYF.

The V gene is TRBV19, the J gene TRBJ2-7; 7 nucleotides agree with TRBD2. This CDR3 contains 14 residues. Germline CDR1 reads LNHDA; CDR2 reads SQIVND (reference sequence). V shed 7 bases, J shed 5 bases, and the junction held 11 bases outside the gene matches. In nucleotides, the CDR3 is TGTGCCAGTACAGAGAAGCGGGAATCCCACGAGCAGTACTTC. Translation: CASTEKRESHEQYF.

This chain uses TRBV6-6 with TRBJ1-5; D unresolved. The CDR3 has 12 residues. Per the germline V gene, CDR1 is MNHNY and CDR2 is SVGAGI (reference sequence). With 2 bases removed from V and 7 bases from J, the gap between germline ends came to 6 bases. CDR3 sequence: CASSYGRQPQHF. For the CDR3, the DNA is TGTGCCAGCAGTTACGGGAGGCAGCCCCAGCATTTT.

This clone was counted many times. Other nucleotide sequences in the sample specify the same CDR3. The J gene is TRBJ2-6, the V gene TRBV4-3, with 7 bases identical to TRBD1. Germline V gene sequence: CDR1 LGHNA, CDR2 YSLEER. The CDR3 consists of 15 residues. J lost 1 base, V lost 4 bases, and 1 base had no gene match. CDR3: CASSRDSSGANVLTF. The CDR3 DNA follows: TGCGCCAGCAGCCGGGACAGTTCTGGGGCCAACGTCCTGACTTTC.